One and the same sample provided the 3 T cell receptor beta chains below, sequenced in a study of post-analysis software for immune sequencing data. Study-level results: Controls had lower frequencies than patients of five TRBV segments, which included TRBV5-6, TRBV5-1 and TRBV20-1.

TCR beta libraries were prepared from cDNA with unique molecular identifiers. TCRdb analysed the PCR reads with MiXCR anew, one entry per CDR3 protein. In the table there are about 760,000 distinct CDR3 sequences, 25% to 30% of which are singletons. Antigens of these TCRs are unknown. Specimen: blood. These receptors were taken from a girl between 10 and 17 years old with multiple sclerosis.

The chain employs TRBV6-2 or TRBV6-3 and TRBJ2-2; 9 nucleotides line up with TRBD2. The CDR3 extends over 15 amino acids. The V gene end was trimmed by 6 bases and the J gene end by 4 bases; junction bases not matched to a gene: 6. CDR1 MNHEY and CDR2 SVGEGT come from the germline V gene. The chain's CDR3 is CASSIAGEGTGELFF. As DNA, the CDR3 is TGTGCCAGCAGCATAGCGGGAGAGGGCACCGGGGAGCTGTTTTTT.

The J gene is TRBJ2-5, the V gene TRBV9; perhaps TRBD1 as D (5 bases). Germline V CDR1 and CDR2: SGDLS, YYNGEE. V lost 7 bases and J lost 4, with 14 bases in between. This CDR3 has 13 residues. The CDR3, as DNA: TGTGCCAGCGGGCCAGGGCGGTCAGAGACCCAGTACTTC. Encoded protein: CASGPGRSETQYF.

The gene calls are TRBV10-3 and TRBJ2-7; D is perhaps TRBD2 (6 bases). Germline V CDR1 and CDR2: ENHRY, SYGVKD. This CDR3 spans 15 amino acids. V was cut by 7 bases and J by 4 bases, with 20 bases left in between. The chain's CDR3 is CAIKGAEGGRYEQYF. CDR3 sequence (DNA): TGTGCCATCAAAGGAGCCGAGGGAGGAAGATACGAGCAGTACTTC.